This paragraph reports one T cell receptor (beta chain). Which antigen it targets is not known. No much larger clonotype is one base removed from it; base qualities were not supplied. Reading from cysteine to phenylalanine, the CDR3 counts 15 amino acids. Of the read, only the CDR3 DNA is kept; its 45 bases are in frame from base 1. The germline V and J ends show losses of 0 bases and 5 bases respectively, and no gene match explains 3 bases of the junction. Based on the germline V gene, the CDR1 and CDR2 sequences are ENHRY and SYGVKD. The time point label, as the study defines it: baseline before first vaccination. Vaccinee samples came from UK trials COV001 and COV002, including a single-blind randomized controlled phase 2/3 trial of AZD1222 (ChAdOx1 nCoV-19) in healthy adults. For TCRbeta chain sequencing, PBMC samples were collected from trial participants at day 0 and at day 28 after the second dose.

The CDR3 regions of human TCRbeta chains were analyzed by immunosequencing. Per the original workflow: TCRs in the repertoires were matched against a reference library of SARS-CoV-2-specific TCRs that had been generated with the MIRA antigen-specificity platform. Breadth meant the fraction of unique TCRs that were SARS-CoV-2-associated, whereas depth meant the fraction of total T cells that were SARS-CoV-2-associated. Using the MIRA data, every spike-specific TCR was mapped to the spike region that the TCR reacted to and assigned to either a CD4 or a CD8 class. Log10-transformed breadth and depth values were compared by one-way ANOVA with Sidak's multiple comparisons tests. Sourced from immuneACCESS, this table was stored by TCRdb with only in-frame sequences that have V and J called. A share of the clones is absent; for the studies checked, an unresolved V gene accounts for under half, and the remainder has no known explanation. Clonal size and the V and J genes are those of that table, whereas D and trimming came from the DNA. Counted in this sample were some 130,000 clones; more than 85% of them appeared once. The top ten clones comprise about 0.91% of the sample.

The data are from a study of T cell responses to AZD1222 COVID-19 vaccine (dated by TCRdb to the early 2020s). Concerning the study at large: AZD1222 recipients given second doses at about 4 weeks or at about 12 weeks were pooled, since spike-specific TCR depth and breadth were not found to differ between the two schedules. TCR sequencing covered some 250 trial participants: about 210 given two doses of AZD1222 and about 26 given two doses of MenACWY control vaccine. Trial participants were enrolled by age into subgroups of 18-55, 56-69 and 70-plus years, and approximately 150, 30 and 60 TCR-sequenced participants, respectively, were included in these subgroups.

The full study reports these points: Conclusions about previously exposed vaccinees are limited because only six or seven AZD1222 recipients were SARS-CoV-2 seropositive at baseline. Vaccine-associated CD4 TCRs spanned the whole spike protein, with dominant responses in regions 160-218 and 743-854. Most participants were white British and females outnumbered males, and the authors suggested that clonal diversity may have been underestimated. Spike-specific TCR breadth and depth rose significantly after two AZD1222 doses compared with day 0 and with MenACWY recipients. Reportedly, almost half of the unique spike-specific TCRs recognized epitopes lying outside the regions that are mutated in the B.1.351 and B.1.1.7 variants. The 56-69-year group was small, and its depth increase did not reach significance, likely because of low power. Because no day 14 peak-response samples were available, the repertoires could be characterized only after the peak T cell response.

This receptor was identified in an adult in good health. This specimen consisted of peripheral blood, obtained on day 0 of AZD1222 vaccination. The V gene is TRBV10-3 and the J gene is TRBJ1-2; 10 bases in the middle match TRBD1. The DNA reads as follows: TGTGCCATCAGTGAGTCGAGGACAGGGGGATATGGCTACACCTTC. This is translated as CAISESRTGGYGYTF.